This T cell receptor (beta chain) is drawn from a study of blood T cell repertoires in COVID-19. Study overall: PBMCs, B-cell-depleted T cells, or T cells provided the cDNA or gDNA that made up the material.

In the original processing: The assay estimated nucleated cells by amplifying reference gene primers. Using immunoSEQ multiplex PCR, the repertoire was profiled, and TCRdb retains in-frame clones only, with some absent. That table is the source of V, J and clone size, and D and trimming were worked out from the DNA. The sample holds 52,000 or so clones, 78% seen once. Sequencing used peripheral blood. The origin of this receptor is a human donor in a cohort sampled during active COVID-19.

CDR3 in DNA: TGTGCCAGCAGTTTAGGACAGGGTGAAGGGTACACCATATATTTT. Translation gives CASSLGQGEGYTIYF. V and J are TRBV27 and TRBJ1-3; 8 nucleotides agree with TRBD1. J gave up 8 bases and V 2 bases, and 8 bases lay outside the gene matches. The CDR3 runs to 15 residues. The germline CDR1 and CDR2 sequences are MNHEY and SMNVEV (reference sequence).